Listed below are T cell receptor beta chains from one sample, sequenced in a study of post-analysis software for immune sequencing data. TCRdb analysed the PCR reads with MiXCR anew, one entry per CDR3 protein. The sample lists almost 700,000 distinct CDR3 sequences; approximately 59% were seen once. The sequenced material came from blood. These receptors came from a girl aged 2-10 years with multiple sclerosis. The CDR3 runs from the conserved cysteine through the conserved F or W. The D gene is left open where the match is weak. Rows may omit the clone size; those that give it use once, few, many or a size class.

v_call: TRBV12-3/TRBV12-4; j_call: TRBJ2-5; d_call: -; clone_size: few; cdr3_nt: TGTGCCAGCAGTTTGGGAATGGAAGAGACCCAGTACTTC; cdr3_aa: CASSLGMEETQYF
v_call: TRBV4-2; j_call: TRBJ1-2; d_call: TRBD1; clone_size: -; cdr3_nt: TGTGCCAGCAGCCAAGATCTGGGGGACAGTTCCGTTTATGGCTACACCTTC; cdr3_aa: CASSQDLGDSSVYGYTF
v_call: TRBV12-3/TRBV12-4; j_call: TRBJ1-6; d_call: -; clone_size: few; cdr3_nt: TGTGCCAGCAGTTCGTCGAATAATTCACCCCTCCACTTT; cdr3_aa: CASSSSNNSPLHF
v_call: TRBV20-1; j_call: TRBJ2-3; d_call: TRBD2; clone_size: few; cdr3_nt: TGCAGTGCTAGGCGGGAGCAGAGCAGCCCAGATACGCAGTATTTT; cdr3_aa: CSARREQSSPDTQYF
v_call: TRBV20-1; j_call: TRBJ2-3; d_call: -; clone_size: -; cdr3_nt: TGCAGTGCTGGCCGGGGGACAGATACGCGGTATTTT; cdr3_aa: CSAGRGTDTRYF
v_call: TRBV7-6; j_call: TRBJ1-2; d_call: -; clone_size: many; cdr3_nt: TGTGCCAGCAGCCCGGACAGTACACCTAACTATGGCTACACCTTC; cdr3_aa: CASSPDSTPNYGYTF
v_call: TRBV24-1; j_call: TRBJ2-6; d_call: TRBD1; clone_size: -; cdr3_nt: TGTGCCACCAGTGACTGGACAGGGGACGGGGCCAACGTCCTGACTTTC; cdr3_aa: CATSDWTGDGANVLTF
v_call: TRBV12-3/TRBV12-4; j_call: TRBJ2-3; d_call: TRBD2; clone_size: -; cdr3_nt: TGTGCCAGCAGTTGGACTAGCGGCGTCTTGGATACGCAGTATTTT; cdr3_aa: CASSWTSGVLDTQYF
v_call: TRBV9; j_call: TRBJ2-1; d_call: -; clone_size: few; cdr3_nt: TGTGCCAGCAGCGGTGAGTGGGGCAATGAGCAGTTCTTC; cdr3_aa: CASSGEWGNEQFF
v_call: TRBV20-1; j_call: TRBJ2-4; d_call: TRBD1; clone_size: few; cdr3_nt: TGCAGTGCTGTGGACAGGGTGATAAACATTCAGTACTTC; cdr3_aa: CSAVDRVINIQYF
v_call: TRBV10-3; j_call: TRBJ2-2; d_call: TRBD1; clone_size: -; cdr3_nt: TGTGCCATCAGTGAGTTGGCACCCGGACAGGGGGCGAACACCGGGGAGCTGTTTTTT; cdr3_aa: CAISELAPGQGANTGELFF
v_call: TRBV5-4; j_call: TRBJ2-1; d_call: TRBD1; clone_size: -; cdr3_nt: TGTGCCAGCAGCGACAGGGGGGGCAATGAGCAGTTCTTC; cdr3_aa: CASSDRGGNEQFF
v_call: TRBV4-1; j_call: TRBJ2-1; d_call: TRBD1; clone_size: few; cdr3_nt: TGCGCCAGCAGCCAGGTGACAGGGGGGGATGAGCAGTTCTTC; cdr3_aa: CASSQVTGGDEQFF
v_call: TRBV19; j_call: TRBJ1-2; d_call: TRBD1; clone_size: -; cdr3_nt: TGTGCCAGTAGTTCAACGGACAGGGGCTTTAACTATGGCTACACCTTC; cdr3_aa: CASSSTDRGFNYGYTF
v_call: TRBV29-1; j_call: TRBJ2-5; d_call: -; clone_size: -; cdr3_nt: TGCAGCGTTGGACCAAGGGCAGGTGATGGGAAGACCCAGTACTTC; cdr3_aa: CSVGPRAGDGKTQYF
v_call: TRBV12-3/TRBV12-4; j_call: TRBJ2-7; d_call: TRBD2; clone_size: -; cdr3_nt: TGTGCCAGCAGTTTGGGATCGACTAGCGACGAGCAGTACTTC; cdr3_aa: CASSLGSTSDEQYF
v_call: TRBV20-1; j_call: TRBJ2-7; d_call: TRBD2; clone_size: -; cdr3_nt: TGCAGTGCTAAATCCGGGACTAGCGGCTCCTACGAGCAGTACTTC; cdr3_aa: CSAKSGTSGSYEQYF
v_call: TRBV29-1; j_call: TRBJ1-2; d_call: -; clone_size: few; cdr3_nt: TGCAGCGTTGTTAGGGGGGGCTACACCTTC; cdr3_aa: CSVVRGGYTF
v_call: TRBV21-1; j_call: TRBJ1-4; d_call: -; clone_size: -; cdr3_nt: TGTGCCAGCAGCAAAGTTGGGACGGTTAATGAAAAACTGTTTTTT; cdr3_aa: CASSKVGTVNEKLFF
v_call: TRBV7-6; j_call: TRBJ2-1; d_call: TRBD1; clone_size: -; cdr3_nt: TGTGCCAGCAGCCCGATCGCGGGACAGGGTTCCTACAATGAGCAGTTCTTC; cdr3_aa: CASSPIAGQGSYNEQFF
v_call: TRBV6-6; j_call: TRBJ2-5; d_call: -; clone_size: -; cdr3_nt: TGTGCCACCGCTAAGGGGGGGCCAGAGACCCAGTACTTC; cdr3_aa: CATAKGGPETQYF
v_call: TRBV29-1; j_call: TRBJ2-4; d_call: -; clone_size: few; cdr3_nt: TGCAGCGCGGGACATCAGGATCAGTACTTC; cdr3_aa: CSAGHQDQYF
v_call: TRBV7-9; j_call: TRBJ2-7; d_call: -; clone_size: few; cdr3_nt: TGTGCCAGCAGCTCCCAGGGAGTTCCTCGCGAGCAGTACTTC; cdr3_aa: CASSSQGVPREQYF
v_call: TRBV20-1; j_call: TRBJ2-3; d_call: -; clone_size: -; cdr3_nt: TGCAGTGCTAGCCTATCCGGGACTGCCCTGCCGGCGCAGTATTTT; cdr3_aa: CSASLSGTALPAQYF
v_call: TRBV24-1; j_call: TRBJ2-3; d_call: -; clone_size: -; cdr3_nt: TGTGCCACCAGTGATTCTTTCACAGATACGCAGTATTTT; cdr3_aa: CATSDSFTDTQYF
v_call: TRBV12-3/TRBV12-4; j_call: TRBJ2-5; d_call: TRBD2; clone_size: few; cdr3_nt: TGTGCCAGCAGTTGGGGGGGTTGGGAGACCCAGTACTTC; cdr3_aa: CASSWGGWETQYF
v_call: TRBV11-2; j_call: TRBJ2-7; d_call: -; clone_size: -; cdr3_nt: TGTGCCAGCAGCTCAGAGGACTACCACAATGAGCAGTACTTC; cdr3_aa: CASSSEDYHNEQYF
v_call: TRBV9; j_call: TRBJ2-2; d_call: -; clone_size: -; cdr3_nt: TGTGCCAGCAGCCGCCCCCCACCCTTCACCGGGGAGCTGTTTTTT; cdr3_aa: CASSRPPPFTGELFF
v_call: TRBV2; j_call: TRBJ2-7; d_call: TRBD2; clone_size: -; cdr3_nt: TGTGCCAGCGCAATTCTAGCGGGGGAGAGCAACGAGCAGTACTTC; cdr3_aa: CASAILAGESNEQYF
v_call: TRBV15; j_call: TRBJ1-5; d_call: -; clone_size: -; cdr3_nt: TGTGCCACCAGCAGAGGGGGGGTAGAAGGACAGCCCCAGCATTTT; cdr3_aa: CATSRGGVEGQPQHF
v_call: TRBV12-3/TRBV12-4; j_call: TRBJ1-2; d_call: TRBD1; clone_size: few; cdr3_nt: TGTGCCAGCAGTCGGACAGGGAATGGGTATGGCTACACCTTC; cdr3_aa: CASSRTGNGYGYTF
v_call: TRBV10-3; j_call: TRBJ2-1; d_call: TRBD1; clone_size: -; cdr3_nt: TGTGCCACCACCGGGACAGGGGACCCCAGCTCCTACAATGAGCAGTTCTTC; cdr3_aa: CATTGTGDPSSYNEQFF
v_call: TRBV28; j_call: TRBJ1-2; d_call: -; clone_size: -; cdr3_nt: TGTGCCAGCAGTCGCGTAATCGGGGGCTACACCTTC; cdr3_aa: CASSRVIGGYTF
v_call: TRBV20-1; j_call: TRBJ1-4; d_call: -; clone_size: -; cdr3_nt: TGCAGTGCTAGAGGCCAGGGGTTTCGGGATGAAAAACTGTTTTTT; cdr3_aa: CSARGQGFRDEKLFF
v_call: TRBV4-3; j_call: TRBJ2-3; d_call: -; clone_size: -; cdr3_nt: TGCGCCAGCAGCCCCCGGACAAGCGTGAGCACAGATACGCAGTATTTT; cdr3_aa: CASSPRTSVSTDTQYF
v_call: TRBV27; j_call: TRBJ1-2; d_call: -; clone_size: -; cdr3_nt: TGTGCCAGCAGTTCGACCTCCAGGGACTATGGCTACACCTTC; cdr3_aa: CASSSTSRDYGYTF
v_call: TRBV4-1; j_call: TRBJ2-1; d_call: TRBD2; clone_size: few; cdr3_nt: TGCGCCAGCTTTGGAGGAAGCGGGAGTACCAATGAGCAGTTCTTC; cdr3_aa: CASFGGSGSTNEQFF
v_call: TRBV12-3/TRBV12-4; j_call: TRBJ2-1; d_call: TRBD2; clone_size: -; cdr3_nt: TGTGCCAGCAGTTGGACCACTAGCGGACATTACAATGAGCAGTTCTTC; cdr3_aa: CASSWTTSGHYNEQFF
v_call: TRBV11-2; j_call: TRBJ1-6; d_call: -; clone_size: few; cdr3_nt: TGTGCCAGCAGCTTAGAAATTAGGGGGGATAATTCACCCCTCCACTTT; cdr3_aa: CASSLEIRGDNSPLHF
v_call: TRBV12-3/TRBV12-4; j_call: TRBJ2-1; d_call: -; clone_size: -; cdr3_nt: TGTGCCAGCAGTAGCCAGGGACTTTCCTACAATGAGCAGTTCTTC; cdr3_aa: CASSSQGLSYNEQFF
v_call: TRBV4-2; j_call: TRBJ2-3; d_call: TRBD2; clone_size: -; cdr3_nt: TGTGCCAGCAGCCAAGGCGCCGCCGGGGGGATGGCAGATACGCAGTATTTT; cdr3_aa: CASSQGAAGGMADTQYF
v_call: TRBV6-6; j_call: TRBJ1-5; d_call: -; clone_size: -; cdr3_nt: TGTGCCAGCAGCCGCCTCGGCCGGAGCAATCAGCCCCAGCATTTT; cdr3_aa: CASSRLGRSNQPQHF
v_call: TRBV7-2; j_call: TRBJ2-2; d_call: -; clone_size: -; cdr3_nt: TGTGCCAGCAGCTTACTGGGGCATGCCGGGGAGCTGTTTTTT; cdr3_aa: CASSLLGHAGELFF
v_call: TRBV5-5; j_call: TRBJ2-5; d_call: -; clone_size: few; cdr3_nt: TGTGCCAGCAGCTTAAGTCTGCCCTCCTCGACAGAGTCTCAGGAGACCCAGTACTTC; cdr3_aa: CASSLSLPSSTESQETQYF
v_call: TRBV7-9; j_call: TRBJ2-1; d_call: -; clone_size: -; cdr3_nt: TGTGCCAGCAGCCGAAACCACAACTACAATGAGCAGTTCTTC; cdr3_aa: CASSRNHNYNEQFF
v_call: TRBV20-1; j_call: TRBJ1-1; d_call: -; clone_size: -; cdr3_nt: TGCAGTGCCCGGGGGGGGACGGGCACTGAAGCTTTCTTT; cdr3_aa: CSARGGTGTEAFF
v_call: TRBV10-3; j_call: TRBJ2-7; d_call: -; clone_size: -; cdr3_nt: TGTGCCATCAGTGAGTCTAAGGGTAGCGAGCAGTACTTC; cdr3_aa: CAISESKGSEQYF
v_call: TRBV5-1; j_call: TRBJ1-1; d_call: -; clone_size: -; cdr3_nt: TGCGCCAGCAGCTTGGGTGAGAGGGCTGAAGCTTTCTTT; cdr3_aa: CASSLGERAEAFF
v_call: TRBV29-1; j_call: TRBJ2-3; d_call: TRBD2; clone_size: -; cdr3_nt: TGCAGCGTTGGATTTAGCGGGAGGTGTGGAGATACGCAGTATTTT; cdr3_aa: CSVGFSGRCGDTQYF
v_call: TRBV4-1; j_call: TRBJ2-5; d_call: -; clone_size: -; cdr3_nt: TGCGCCAGCAGCCAGCCTGGGAAGGGACTCCTTTACCAAGAGACCCAGTACTTC; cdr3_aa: CASSQPGKGLLYQETQYF
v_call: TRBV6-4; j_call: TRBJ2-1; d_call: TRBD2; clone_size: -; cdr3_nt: TGTGCCAGCAGTGACTCCCCACTAGCGGGGGGGCCGAATTCGAGGAGTAATGAGCAGTTCTTC; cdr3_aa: CASSDSPLAGGPNSRSNEQFF
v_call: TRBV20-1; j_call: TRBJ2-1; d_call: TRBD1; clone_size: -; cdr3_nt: TGCAGTGTTAAAGGGGGCAGAGCCTACAATGAGCAGTTCTTC; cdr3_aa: CSVKGGRAYNEQFF
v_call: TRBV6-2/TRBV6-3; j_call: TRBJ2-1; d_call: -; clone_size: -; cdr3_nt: TGTGCCAGCAGTTACTGCAGGGTCTGCTCCGCTGAGCAGTTCTTC; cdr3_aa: CASSYCRVCSAEQFF
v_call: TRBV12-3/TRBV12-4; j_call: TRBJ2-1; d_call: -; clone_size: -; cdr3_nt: TGTGCCAGCACCAGGAGGACTGGGAGCTCCTACAATGAGCAGTTCTTC; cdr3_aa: CASTRRTGSSYNEQFF